Listed below are T cell receptor beta chains from one sample, sequenced in a study of blood T cell repertoires in COVID-19. Profiling relied on immunoSEQ multiplex PCR, and the TCRdb table lists in-frame clones only, not all of them. In the table there are roughly 410,000 clones, around 87% of which are singletons. Sequenced material: peripheral blood. These receptors came from a woman in her sixties with COVID-19, enrolled during active disease. CDR3s include the opening cysteine and the closing phenylalanine or tryptophan. Each record gives: D gene, J gene, clone size, V gene, CDR3 protein, CDR3 DNA. The D gene is left open where the match is weak. The size entry is marked missing in some rows and otherwise reads once, few, many or a size class.

D: .
J: TRBJ1-2
size: once
V: TRBV6-2/TRBV6-3
CDR3: CASSSTNKYGYTF
DNA: TGTGCCAGCAGTTCGACAAATAAGTACGGCTACACCTTC

D: TRBD1
J: TRBJ1-2
size: .
V: TRBV6-5
CDR3: CASLLTGGKGYTF
DNA: TGTGCCAGCCTACTAACAGGGGGTAAGGGCTACACCTTC

D: .
J: TRBJ1-2
size: .
V: TRBV3-1/TRBV3-2
CDR3: CASSQGSGASYGYTF
DNA: TGTGCCAGCAGCCAAGGATCAGGGGCCTCCTATGGCTACACCTTC

D: .
J: TRBJ1-5
size: .
V: TRBV11-2
CDR3: CASSPGTVNQPQHF
DNA: TGTGCCAGCAGCCCAGGAACGGTCAATCAGCCCCAGCATTTT

D: TRBD1
J: TRBJ1-4
size: .
V: TRBV5-8
CDR3: CASSFFRDRDEKLFF
DNA: TGTGCCAGCAGCTTCTTCCGGGACAGGGATGAAAAACTGTTTTTT

D: .
J: TRBJ1-1
size: .
V: TRBV27
CDR3: CASSSPPLANTEAFF
DNA: TGTGCCAGCAGTTCACCCCCCTTAGCGAACACTGAAGCTTTCTTT

D: TRBD1
J: TRBJ1-5
size: few
V: TRBV28
CDR3: CAGRRQGADDQPQHF
DNA: TGTGCCGGGCGGCGACAGGGGGCAGATGATCAGCCCCAGCATTTT

D: .
J: TRBJ1-5
size: .
V: TRBV2
CDR3: CASSETRGSNQPQHF
DNA: TGTGCCAGCAGTGAGACCAGAGGTAGCAATCAGCCCCAGCATTTT

D: TRBD1
J: TRBJ2-7
size: .
V: TRBV4-2
CDR3: CASSQNRGWESYEQYF
DNA: TGTGCCAGCAGCCAAAACAGGGGCTGGGAATCCTACGAGCAGTACTTC

D: .
J: TRBJ1-2
size: .
V: TRBV10-3
CDR3: CAISESAGYGYTF
DNA: TGTGCCATCAGTGAGTCGGCAGGATATGGCTACACCTTC

D: TRBD1
J: TRBJ1-1
size: .
V: TRBV6-5
CDR3: CASSRTWDRTDEAFF
DNA: TGTGCCAGCAGTCGAACTTGGGACAGAACAGATGAAGCTTTCTTT

D: TRBD1
J: TRBJ1-2
size: .
V: TRBV7-4
CDR3: CASSLVGTGGDYGYTF
DNA: TGTGCCAGCAGCTTAGTAGGGACAGGGGGGGACTATGGCTACACCTTC

D: .
J: TRBJ1-6
size: .
V: TRBV7-7
CDR3: CASSRGGEGIIGSYNSPLHF
DNA: TGTGCCAGCAGCCGGGGGGGCGAAGGGATAATAGGCTCCTATAATTCACCCCTCCACTTT

D: TRBD2
J: TRBJ2-5
size: .
V: TRBV5-1
CDR3: CASSLGLAGLWETQYF
DNA: TGCGCCAGCAGCTTGGGACTAGCGGGGCTTTGGGAGACCCAGTACTTC

D: TRBD1
J: TRBJ2-2
size: .
V: TRBV18
CDR3: CASSPQQGPHANTGELFF
DNA: TGTGCCAGCTCACCACAACAGGGGCCGCACGCGAACACCGGGGAGCTGTTTTTT

D: .
J: TRBJ2-2
size: .
V: TRBV27
CDR3: CASHRERNTGELFF
DNA: TGTGCCAGCCACCGGGAGAGGAACACCGGGGAGCTGTTTTTT

D: TRBD1
J: TRBJ2-7
size: .
V: TRBV10-3
CDR3: CAISQRGTGGSSVYEQYF
DNA: TGTGCCATCAGTCAAAGGGGGACAGGGGGATCTAGCGTCTACGAGCAGTACTTC

D: .
J: TRBJ2-6
size: .
V: TRBV19
CDR3: CASSMEGTSRANVLTF
DNA: TGTGCCAGTAGTATGGAGGGTACTTCTAGGGCCAACGTCCTGACTTTC

D: TRBD1
J: TRBJ1-5
size: .
V: TRBV18
CDR3: CASSPQGQNSNQPQHF
DNA: TGTGCCAGCTCACCGCAGGGACAGAATAGCAATCAGCCCCAGCATTTT

D: .
J: TRBJ2-2
size: .
V: TRBV25-1
CDR3: CASSEWGGLTGELFF
DNA: TGTGCCAGCAGTGAATGGGGCGGTTTGACCGGGGAGCTGTTTTTT

D: .
J: TRBJ2-1
size: .
V: TRBV7-9
CDR3: CASSEQGGRGNEQFF
DNA: TGTGCCAGCAGCGAACAGGGAGGGCGAGGGAATGAGCAGTTCTTC

D: .
J: TRBJ1-2
size: .
V: TRBV10-3
CDR3: CAISERTDGYTF
DNA: TGTGCCATCAGTGAGAGAACGGATGGCTACACCTTC

D: .
J: TRBJ2-1
size: .
V: TRBV28
CDR3: CASSLSGVEQFF
DNA: TGTGCCAGCAGTTTATCCGGGGTTGAGCAGTTCTTC

D: .
J: TRBJ1-2
size: .
V: TRBV7-2
CDR3: CASSFGGPLLDNYGYTF
DNA: TGTGCCAGCAGCTTCGGGGGACCACTCTTAGATAACTATGGCTACACCTTC

D: TRBD1
J: TRBJ2-7
size: .
V: TRBV29-1
CDR3: CSGTETGSEQYF
DNA: TGCAGCGGGACCGAGACAGGGTCAGAGCAGTACTTC

D: TRBD1
J: TRBJ1-5
size: once
V: TRBV28
CDR3: CASSSPWGQGGNQPQHF
DNA: TGTGCCAGCAGTTCTCCCTGGGGACAGGGAGGAAATCAGCCCCAGCATTTT

D: TRBD1
J: TRBJ1-1
size: once
V: TRBV5-6
CDR3: CASSATGGEVWTEAFF
DNA: TGTGCCAGCAGCGCCACAGGGGGCGAGGTTTGGACTGAAGCTTTCTTT

D: .
J: TRBJ1-5
size: .
V: TRBV6-1
CDR3: CASSETGFSYQPQHF
DNA: TGTGCCAGCAGTGAAACAGGATTTTCGTATCAGCCCCAGCATTTT

D: .
J: TRBJ1-2
size: .
V: TRBV9
CDR3: CASSVALGAYQGYTF
DNA: TGTGCCAGCAGCGTAGCTCTTGGGGCTTACCAGGGCTACACCTTC

D: .
J: TRBJ2-1
size: .
V: TRBV29-1
CDR3: CSVDWQGPEQFF
DNA: TGCAGCGTTGATTGGCAGGGGCCTGAGCAGTTCTTC

D: TRBD2
J: TRBJ2-7
size: .
V: TRBV5-5
CDR3: CASSTGLAGGLRQYF
DNA: TGTGCCAGCAGCACGGGACTAGCGGGGGGCCTCAGGCAGTACTTC

D: .
J: TRBJ2-2
size: .
V: TRBV19
CDR3: CASSMNPSAGYTGELFF
DNA: TGTGCCAGTAGTATGAACCCGTCCGCGGGATACACCGGGGAGCTGTTTTTT

D: .
J: TRBJ2-2
size: .
V: TRBV5-1
CDR3: CASSQTLGELFF
DNA: TGCGCCAGCAGCCAGACATTAGGGGAGCTGTTTTTT

D: TRBD1
J: TRBJ1-2
size: once
V: TRBV14
CDR3: CASSQERDRAGYTF
DNA: TGTGCCAGCAGCCAGGAAAGGGACAGGGCTGGCTACACCTTC

D: .
J: TRBJ2-2
size: few
V: TRBV2
CDR3: CASSESQAISEELFF
DNA: TGTGCCAGCAGTGAGAGTCAGGCGATTTCCGAGGAGCTGTTTTTT